Below are 21 T cell receptor beta chains sequenced from a single sample in a study of T cell responses to AZD1222 COVID-19 vaccine. Some clones are missing from TCRdb's copy, which holds only in-frame ones; the method was immunoSEQ multiplex PCR. The sample includes roughly 130,000 clones, 88% of them seen just once. The starting material was peripheral blood, obtained on day 0 of MenACWY control vaccination. The receptors here all came from an adult in good health.

The chain has TRBV27 and TRBJ2-5; tentatively, D is TRBD2 (6 bases). V was clipped by 5 bases and J by 4 bases, with 11 bases between them. This CDR3 has 13 residues. CDR1 MNHEY and CDR2 SMNVEV come from the germline V gene (reference sequence). CDR3 coding DNA: TGTGCCAGCAGTACGGGAGTTAGAGAGACCCAGTACTTC. Protein sequence: CASSTGVRETQYF.

The rearrangement links TRBV2 to TRBJ1-6; D gene unclear. Trimming took 4 bases from V and 14 from J, leaving 18 bases between them. Germline CDR1 SNHLY, CDR2 FYNNEI. This CDR3 is built from 14 residues. The CDR3: CASSAGLNTRTLHF. CDR3 DNA sequence: TGTGCCAGCAGTGCGGGCCTCAACACACGGACCCTCCACTTT.

This chain links TRBV5-4 with TRBJ1-2; D may be TRBD1 (6 bases). Trimming pared 5 bases from V and 4 bases from J, leaving 15 bases between. Germline values: CDR1 SGHNT, CDR2 YYREEE (reference sequence). CDR3 length equals 14 residues. CDR3 sequence reads: CASRAGQKTYGYTF. CDR3 DNA: TGTGCCAGCAGGGCAGGACAGAAGACCTATGGCTACACCTTC.

The gene calls are TRBV27 and TRBJ1-2, with a tentative D call TRBD1 (5 bases). Germline V CDR1 and CDR2: MNHEY, SMNVEV (reference sequence). With 4 bases removed from V and 8 bases from J, the gap between germline ends came to 14 bases. The CDR3 contains 13 residues. The chain's CDR3 is CASSSGGGLGYTF. The CDR3 DNA reads TGTGCCAGCAGTTCCGGGGGGGGTTTAGGCTACACCTTC.

The chain combines TRBV11-2 with TRBJ1-4; 7 nucleotides match TRBD1. Germline-derived CDR1 and CDR2 are SGHAT and FQNNGV. The CDR3 sequence is 16 residues long. Losses at the gene ends were 4 bases for V and 8 bases for J; bases not matched to a gene: 13. CDR3 amino acids: CASSSLTGRKGEKLFF. CDR3 coding DNA: TGTGCCAGCAGCTCTCTGACAGGGAGAAAAGGAGAAAAACTGTTTTTT.

The chain has TRBV5-5 and TRBJ2-2; 9 positions agree with TRBD1. Trimming cost V 0 bases and J 6 bases; bases outside gene matches: 3. This CDR3 contains 15 residues. Germline V CDR1 and CDR2: SGHKS, YYEKEE (reference sequence). Here the CDR3 DNA reads TGTGCCAGCAGCTTGGTGACAGGGGGGGCCGGGGAGCTGTTTTTT. Protein: CASSLVTGGAGELFF. Complete variable domain (other parts from reference TRBV5-5 and TRBJ2-2): DAGVTQSPTHLIKTRGQQVTLRCSPISGHKSVSWYQQVLGQGPQFIFQYYEKEERGRGNFPDRFSARQFPNYSSELNVNALLLGDSALYLCASSLVTGGAGELFFGEGSRLTVL.

This clone showed up just a few times. The genes are TRBV19 and TRBJ1-5; the D is unclear. The CDR3 runs to 13 residues. Germline V gives CDR1 LNHDA, CDR2 SQIVND (reference sequence). V dropped 4 bases and J dropped 6 bases, with 10 bases sitting between them. The CDR3 DNA reads TGTGCCAGTAGTACGAGGGTCCGTCAGCCCCAGCATTTT. Encoded protein: CASSTRVRQPQHF.

V is TRBV19 and J is TRBJ2-3, with D perhaps matching TRBD1 (5 bases). The CDR3 runs 16 residues. Germline assignment: CDR1 LNHDA and CDR2 SQIVND (reference sequence). Trimming left V 5 bases short and J 4 bases short, with 19 bases between. CDR3: CASSRGRVLGADTQYF. CDR3 DNA sequence: TGTGCCAGTAGTCGAGGCCGGGTCCTAGGGGCAGATACGCAGTATTTT.

The genes are TRBV5-1 and TRBJ2-5; weak D call: TRBD2 (6 bases). Germline CDR1 and CDR2: SGHRS and YFSETQ. Trimming left V 0 bases short and J 0 bases short, with 9 bases between. This CDR3 contains 15 residues. The CDR3 here is CASSLDGRDQETQYF. CDR3 DNA: TGCGCCAGCAGCTTGGACGGGAGAGACCAAGAGACCCAGTACTTC.

This clone appeared a single time. This chain links TRBV5-1 with TRBJ2-7; D call uncertain. CDR1 and CDR2 from the germline V gene are SGHRS and YFSETQ. V was pared by 4 bases and J by 0 bases, with 14 bases between. The CDR3 has 15 residues. The CDR3 coding sequence is TGCGCCAGCAGCCAAGGTCGGACGTACTCCTACGAGCAGTACTTC. It is translated as CASSQGRTYSYEQYF.

The V call is TRBV7-2, the J call TRBJ2-7; no firm D call. Trimming took 2 bases from V and 4 from J, leaving 9 bases between them. Germline CDR1 and CDR2: SGHTA and FQGNSA. The CDR3 contains 13 residues. The CDR3 sequence: CASSLQAPYEQYF. In DNA, the CDR3 is TGTGCCAGCAGCTTACAGGCCCCTTACGAGCAGTACTTC.

This chain uses TRBV10-2 with TRBJ1-4; D is perhaps TRBD1 (6 bases). The CDR3 has 12 amino acids. V lost 2 bases and J lost 13, with 11 bases in between. The germline V gene has CDR1 WSHSY and CDR2 SAAADI. CDR3 coding DNA: TGCGCCAGCAGTGAGGGGGGGGGCGGACTGTTTTTT. This translates into CASSEGGGGLFF.

CDR3: CASSIFREVNEQFF. The CDR3 DNA is TGTGCCAGTAGTATATTCCGGGAGGTCAATGAGCAGTTCTTC. The chain links TRBV19 to TRBJ2-1; TRBD2 aligns across 7 bases. V dropped 2 bases and J dropped 6; count of bases not matched to a gene: 4. The germline gives CDR1 LNHDA, CDR2 SQIVND (reference sequence). The CDR3 loop spans 14 amino acids. The complete variable domain, with remaining parts taken from reference TRBV19 and TRBJ2-1, reads DGGITQSPKYLFRKEGQNVTLSCEQNLNHDAMYWYRQDPGQGLRLIYYSQIVNDFQKGDIAEGYSVSREKKESFPLTVTSAQKNPTAFYLCASSIFREVNEQFFGPGTRLTVL.

This clone has a handful of counts. The V gene is TRBV19, the J gene TRBJ2-7; 8 bases agree with TRBD1. The J segment lost 3 bases and the V segment lost 5 bases, leaving 6 bases of the junction unmatched. Germline V gives CDR1 LNHDA, CDR2 SQIVND (reference sequence). This CDR3 region has 14 residues. The CDR3 coding sequence is TGTGCCAGTAGTGTAACCGGGACAGGCTACGAGCAGTACTTC. Translating gives CASSVTGTGYEQYF.

For the CDR3, the DNA is TGTGCCTGGAGTAACGTCCATGACACTGAAGCTTTCTTT. Translated: CAWSNVHDTEAFF. V is TRBV30 and J is TRBJ1-1, with D unclear. V lost 2 bases to trimming and J lost 3 bases, with 10 bases between them. In germline, CDR1 is GTSNPN, CDR2 SVGIG (reference sequence). The CDR3 sequence is 13 residues long. Full variable domain (remainder filled in from reference TRBV30 and TRBJ1-1): SQTIHQWPATLVQPVGSPLSLECTVEGTSNPNLYWYRQAAGRGLQLLFYSVGIGQISSEVPQNLSASRPQDRQFILSSKKLLLSDSGFYLCAWSNVHDTEAFFGQGTRLTVV.

This clone was recorded only once. V gene TRBV28 combines with J gene TRBJ1-1; no reliable D call. There are 13 residues in the CDR3. From germline, CDR1 is MDHEN and CDR2 SYDVKM. With 5 bases removed from V and 0 bases from J, the gap between germline ends came to 7 bases. CDR3 sequence reads: CASSPVMNTEAFF. CDR3 DNA sequence: TGTGCCAGCAGTCCAGTCATGAACACTGAAGCTTTCTTT.

This sequence joins TRBV7-8 and TRBJ1-4; no clear D. Germline V gene lookup returns CDR1 SGHVS and CDR2 FQNEAQ. The CDR3 spans 14 residues. V shed 5 bases and J shed 12 bases, with 19 bases lying between them. The CDR3 bases are TGTGCCAGCAGCCCCGAAATTGTGGTTGCGGAACTGTTTTTT. This translates into CASSPEIVVAELFF.

This chain uses TRBV6-5 with TRBJ2-3; D remains ambiguous. The germline CDR1 and CDR2 sequences are MNHEY and SVGAGI. CDR3 length: 14 amino acids. The germline V and J ends were trimmed by 0 bases and 1 base, with 5 bases remaining between them. This CDR3 is CASSYSPRTDTQYF. Here the CDR3 DNA reads TGTGCCAGCAGTTACTCCCCCCGCACAGATACGCAGTATTTT.

For the CDR3, the DNA is TGTGCCAGCAGCTATATCGGGAGGGTTGGAAGCACAGATACGCAGTATTTT. Translation gives CASSYIGRVGSTDTQYF. The chain joins TRBV11-2 to TRBJ2-3; 8 bases agree with TRBD2. Looked up from germline, CDR1 is SGHAT and CDR2 is FQNNGV. V gave up 4 bases and J gave up 0 bases; unmatched junction bases: 9. This CDR3 has 17 amino acids. Full variable domain (outside the CDR3, taken from reference TRBV11-2 and TRBJ2-3): EAGVAQSPRYKIIEKRQSVAFWCNPISGHATLYWYQQILGQGPKLLIQFQNNGVVDDSQLPKDRFSAERLKGVDSTLKIQPAKLEDSAVYLCASSYIGRVGSTDTQYFGPGTRLTVL.

The chain links TRBV25-1 to TRBJ2-7, with D perhaps TRBD1 (6 bases). The CDR3 loop spans 15 amino acids. Germline CDR1 reads MGHDK; CDR2 reads SYGVNS. Trimming took off 5 bases at V and 2 bases at J, with 16 bases between the two ends. The CDR3 DNA is TGTGCCAGCAGTCTAAGTGGGACACTACCCTACGAGCAGTACTTC. Its protein product is CASSLSGTLPYEQYF.

This CDR3 reads CASSTVPVSGTLYEQYF. The CDR3, as DNA: TGTGCCAGCAGTACCGTGCCCGTATCAGGGACTCTCTACGAGCAGTACTTC. This chain connects TRBV27 to TRBJ2-7; weak D call: TRBD2 (6 bases). Germline V gives CDR1 MNHEY, CDR2 SMNVEV (reference sequence). Deletions cut 5 bases from V and 3 bases from J, with 23 bases between. The CDR3 totals 17 residues.